The rows below give T cell receptor beta chains drawn from one sample of a study of tumor-infiltrating lymphocytes in oesophageal squamous cell carcinoma. TCRdb passed the PCR reads through MiXCR, listing each CDR3 protein once. This repertoire shows about 20,000 distinct CDR3 sequences, almost 40% found once; its top ten account for about 6.8%. Input material: blood. The receptors were gathered from a male donor with esophageal squamous cell carcinoma. The CDR3 runs from the conserved cysteine through the conserved F or W. D genes are given only for firm matches. A row's size may be missing; if present it is once, few, many or a size class.

j_gene: TRBJ1-6; v_gene: TRBV6-1; d_gene: NA; abundance: many; CDR3nt: TGTGCCAGCAGTCCGAACAGGGATTCACCCCTCCACTTT; CDR3aa: CASSPNRDSPLHF
j_gene: TRBJ2-7; v_gene: TRBV19; d_gene: TRBD2; abundance: few; CDR3nt: TGTGCCAGTAGTATTGGATTTACACTAGCGGGAGTAGCCTACGAGCAGTACTTC; CDR3aa: CASSIGFTLAGVAYEQYF
j_gene: TRBJ1-2; v_gene: TRBV7-2; d_gene: NA; abundance: large; CDR3nt: TGTGCCAGCAGCTTAAACCCATCAGTCTATGGCTACACCTTC; CDR3aa: CASSLNPSVYGYTF
j_gene: TRBJ2-4; v_gene: TRBV6-1; d_gene: TRBD2; abundance: medium-sized; CDR3nt: TGTGCCAGCGGCTTCGGGGGGAAAAACATTCAGTACTTC; CDR3aa: CASGFGGKNIQYF
j_gene: TRBJ1-1; v_gene: TRBV6-1; d_gene: NA; abundance: many; CDR3nt: TGTGCCAGCAGTGAAGTGGGGGGATTGTGGGAAGCGAACACTGAAGCTTTCTTT; CDR3aa: CASSEVGGLWEANTEAFF
j_gene: TRBJ2-1; v_gene: TRBV7-9; d_gene: NA; abundance: NA; CDR3nt: TGTGCCAGCAGCTCTGCTGCCATGGGCGATGAGCAGTTCTTC; CDR3aa: CASSSAAMGDEQFF
j_gene: TRBJ2-1; v_gene: TRBV20-1; d_gene: NA; abundance: NA; CDR3nt: TGCAGTGCTAGACCTGGGCGATCCCTCTACAATGAGCAGTTCTTC; CDR3aa: CSARPGRSLYNEQFF
j_gene: TRBJ2-7; v_gene: TRBV6-1; d_gene: NA; abundance: NA; CDR3nt: TGTGCCAGCAGTGAACAGATTGAGCAGTACTTC; CDR3aa: CASSEQIEQYF
j_gene: TRBJ2-5; v_gene: TRBV7-9; d_gene: TRBD1; abundance: many; CDR3nt: TGTGCCAGCAGCTTAGTGGGACAGAATCTCCAAGAGACCCAGTACTTC; CDR3aa: CASSLVGQNLQETQYF
j_gene: TRBJ1-2; v_gene: TRBV6-1; d_gene: TRBD1; abundance: NA; CDR3nt: TGTGCCAGCAGTTACGTGGGGAGACAGGGCGCTGGCTACACCTTC; CDR3aa: CASSYVGRQGAGYTF
j_gene: TRBJ2-7; v_gene: TRBV7-2; d_gene: NA; abundance: NA; CDR3nt: TGTGCCAGCAGCTTAGGGTGGGCATACGAGCAGTACTTC; CDR3aa: CASSLGWAYEQYF
j_gene: TRBJ2-5; v_gene: TRBV19; d_gene: TRBD2; abundance: many; CDR3nt: TGTGCCAGTAGTATCTCGGGGGGGTACCAAGAGACCCAGTACTTC; CDR3aa: CASSISGGYQETQYF
j_gene: TRBJ1-2; v_gene: TRBV6-8; d_gene: TRBD1; abundance: NA; CDR3nt: TGTGCCAGCAGTAGATACCCGGGACAGGGGAACTATGGCTACACCTTC; CDR3aa: CASSRYPGQGNYGYTF
j_gene: TRBJ2-1; v_gene: TRBV7-3; d_gene: TRBD2; abundance: many; CDR3nt: TGTGCCAGCAGCGTGAGCGGGGGGGCCGTAAATGAGCAGTTCTTC; CDR3aa: CASSVSGGAVNEQFF
j_gene: TRBJ2-1; v_gene: TRBV11-3; d_gene: TRBD2; abundance: NA; CDR3nt: TGTGCCAGCAACTCGGGGGGAATGGATGAGCAGTTCTTC; CDR3aa: CASNSGGMDEQFF
j_gene: TRBJ2-5; v_gene: TRBV7-3; d_gene: TRBD2; abundance: NA; CDR3nt: TGTGCCAGCAGCGAAACTCCGGGACTAGCGGGAAGAGAGACCCAGTACTTC; CDR3aa: CASSETPGLAGRETQYF
j_gene: TRBJ2-1; v_gene: TRBV6-1; d_gene: TRBD2; abundance: NA; CDR3nt: TGTGCCAGCAGTTGGCTAGCGGGAGGCGGTGATGAGCAGTTCTTC; CDR3aa: CASSWLAGGGDEQFF
j_gene: TRBJ2-5; v_gene: TRBV7-2; d_gene: TRBD2; abundance: NA; CDR3nt: TGTGCCAGCAGCCAGGGACTAGCGGGAACAGTCGGGAAGACCCAGTACTTC; CDR3aa: CASSQGLAGTVGKTQYF
j_gene: TRBJ2-1; v_gene: TRBV7-9; d_gene: TRBD2; abundance: medium-sized; CDR3nt: TGTGCCAGCAGCCCAACGGCACTAGCGGCACCCTACAATGAGCAGTTCTTC; CDR3aa: CASSPTALAAPYNEQFF
j_gene: TRBJ1-6; v_gene: TRBV20-1; d_gene: NA; abundance: few; CDR3nt: TGCAGTGCCAGAAGGGGCCAAGGGCTGGGATCACCCCTCCACTTT; CDR3aa: CSARRGQGLGSPLHF
j_gene: TRBJ2-1; v_gene: TRBV7-3; d_gene: TRBD2; abundance: NA; CDR3nt: TGTGCCAGCAGCTCATCCGGGACTACCAATGAGCAGTTCTTC; CDR3aa: CASSSSGTTNEQFF
j_gene: TRBJ1-3; v_gene: TRBV6-1; d_gene: NA; abundance: many; CDR3nt: TGTGCCAGCAGTGAAGTCGGGACCTCTGGAAACACCATATATTTT; CDR3aa: CASSEVGTSGNTIYF
j_gene: TRBJ2-1; v_gene: TRBV7-3; d_gene: NA; abundance: NA; CDR3nt: TGTGCCAGCAGCGAGACAGCGGCAAGGGCCAGGGAGCAGTTCTTC; CDR3aa: CASSETAARAREQFF
j_gene: TRBJ2-1; v_gene: TRBV6-8; d_gene: NA; abundance: NA; CDR3nt: TGTGCCAGCAGGACCACAGGGGAGCAGTTCTTC; CDR3aa: CASRTTGEQFF
j_gene: TRBJ2-1; v_gene: TRBV28; d_gene: NA; abundance: NA; CDR3nt: TGTGCCAGCAGTTTCCAGGCCGGGCAGTTCTTC; CDR3aa: CASSFQAGQFF
j_gene: TRBJ1-1; v_gene: TRBV7-8; d_gene: TRBD1; abundance: NA; CDR3nt: TGTGCCAGCAGCTGGGACAGGGGGACAACTGAAGCTTTCTTT; CDR3aa: CASSWDRGTTEAFF
j_gene: TRBJ2-7; v_gene: TRBV14; d_gene: NA; abundance: many; CDR3nt: TGTGCCAGCAGCCAAGTTGGTCCAGCGGTTTATAATTCACCCCTCCACTTC; CDR3aa: CASSQVGPAVYNSPLHF
j_gene: TRBJ2-7; v_gene: TRBV7-6; d_gene: NA; abundance: NA; CDR3nt: TGTGCCAGCACCGACTTTGACGAGCAGTACTTC; CDR3aa: CASTDFDEQYF
j_gene: TRBJ2-7; v_gene: TRBV27; d_gene: NA; abundance: many; CDR3nt: TGTGCCAGCAGTAGTGGGTCGGCCGCCTACGAGCAGTACTTC; CDR3aa: CASSSGSAAYEQYF
j_gene: TRBJ2-5; v_gene: TRBV7-2; d_gene: NA; abundance: few; CDR3nt: TGTGCCAGCAGCTCTCAGACGACAGGCCAAGAGACCCAGTACTTC; CDR3aa: CASSSQTTGQETQYF
j_gene: TRBJ2-7; v_gene: TRBV7-2; d_gene: TRBD2; abundance: medium-sized; CDR3nt: TGTGCCAGCAGCTTAAGGGGACTAGCATCCTACTACAATGAGCAGTACTTC; CDR3aa: CASSLRGLASYYNEQYF